The rows below give T cell receptor beta chains drawn from one sample of a study of blood T cell repertoires in COVID-19. Sequencing was performed with immunoSEQ multiplex PCR; in TCRdb, only in-frame clones are kept and a portion is missing. The sample records 60,000 to 80,000 clones, approximately 80% being singletons. Sequences were obtained from peripheral blood. The receptors were gathered from a man aged 50-60 years with COVID-19, enrolled during active disease. Both conserved end residues are part of each CDR3. A D gene is named only where the DNA matches it firmly. Size is omitted from some rows. Given values are once, few, many or a class for expanded clones.

few	15	TRBJ1-5	.	TRBV2	TGTGCCAGCAGTGAAGAGGGAGATGAGAATCAGCCCCAGCATTTT	CASSEEGDENQPQHF
.	12	TRBJ2-5	.	TRBV29-1	TGCAGCCACCGGCAGGGCCGGGAGACCCAGTACTTC	CSHRQGRETQYF
.	16	TRBJ2-5	TRBD2	TRBV9	TGTGCCAGCAGCGTTGTTCCGGCGGGAGAATGGGAGACCCAGTACTTC	CASSVVPAGEWETQYF
.	14	TRBJ1-1	TRBD1	TRBV13	TGTGCCAGCAGCCAGACAGGGGGCCGCACTGAAGCTTTCTTT	CASSQTGGRTEAFF
.	14	TRBJ2-1	TRBD2	TRBV11-3	TGTGCCAGCAGCTTAGGCGGGAGGGATAATGAGCAGTTCTTC	CASSLGGRDNEQFF
.	17	TRBJ2-1	.	TRBV4-2	TGTGCCAGCAGCCAAGAGGGACTCACCAGCTCCTACAATGAGCAGTTCTTC	CASSQEGLTSSYNEQFF
many	14	TRBJ1-6	.	TRBV28	TGTGCCAGCAGCCTTCCTGGAGGTATTGCCCCCCTCCACTTT	CASSLPGGIAPLHF
.	15	TRBJ2-3	.	TRBV19	TGTGCCAGTAGTAGGTTGGCCAGGGACACAGATACGCAGTATTTT	CASSRLARDTDTQYF
.	15	TRBJ2-1	TRBD2	TRBV7-6	TGTGCCAGCAGCTTAGGACTAGCGGGAGTTAGTGAGCAGTTCTTC	CASSLGLAGVSEQFF
few	19	TRBJ2-7	.	TRBV21-1	TGTGCCAGCAGCAAAATTCCCCTCCGGACTAGCGGGATGTCCTACGAGCAGTACTTC	CASSKIPLRTSGMSYEQYF
.	14	TRBJ1-4	TRBD1	TRBV4-1	TGCGCCAGCAGCCAAGGACAGGGACGCGAAAAACTGTTTTTT	CASSQGQGREKLFF
.	15	TRBJ2-1	TRBD2	TRBV19	TGTGCCAGTAGTCCCAGCGGGAGGGCCTACAATGAGCAGTTCTTC	CASSPSGRAYNEQFF
.	15	TRBJ1-2	.	TRBV28	TGTGCCAGCAGGAAAAGTACGGTAGGGGGCTATGGCTACACCTTC	CASRKSTVGGYGYTF
.	15	TRBJ2-1	.	TRBV3-1/TRBV3-2	TGTGCCAGCAGCCTTCAGCGGAGGTCCTACAATGAGCAGTTCTTC	CASSLQRRSYNEQFF
.	19	TRBJ2-2	.	TRBV14	TGTGCCAGCAGCCCGAACCGGGTAACCTTCCCGGGGAACACCGGGGAGCTGTTTTTT	CASSPNRVTFPGNTGELFF
.	16	TRBJ2-5	TRBD2	TRBV24-1	TGTGCCACCAGTGAGGGGGGACTAGCGGGAATCGAGACCCAGTACTTC	CATSEGGLAGIETQYF
many	14	TRBJ1-3	.	TRBV9	TGTGCCAGCAGCGTAGGTCTCTCTGGAAACACCATATATTTT	CASSVGLSGNTIYF
.	14	TRBJ2-7	.	TRBV5-1	TGCGCCAGCAGCTTGTCCGGGACTTACTACGAGCAGTACTTC	CASSLSGTYYEQYF
.	15	TRBJ1-2	TRBD1	TRBV5-1	TGCGCCAGCAGCTTGGTCACAGGGGGTTTGAGCGGCTACACCTTC	CASSLVTGGLSGYTF
many	14	TRBJ1-4	.	TRBV2	TGTGCCAGCAGTGTAGGCCAGGGGACTGAAAAACTGTTTTTT	CASSVGQGTEKLFF
.	16	TRBJ1-2	TRBD1	TRBV2	TGTGCCAGCAGCTACACGGACAGGCTTGCTAACTATGGCTACACCTTC	CASSYTDRLANYGYTF
few	12	TRBJ2-7	TRBD1	TRBV7-9	TGTGCCAGCAGCCCCAACTCCGGGACAGGCAGCTTC	CASSPNSGTGSF
.	12	TRBJ1-5	.	TRBV19	TGTGCCAGTAGTCTCCGGGATCAGCCCCAGCATTTT	CASSLRDQPQHF
.	17	TRBJ1-2	.	TRBV6-1	TGTGCCAGCAGTGCCTCTAATGACAGGAACACTTACTATGGCTACACCTTC	CASSASNDRNTYYGYTF
once	13	TRBJ1-4	TRBD1	TRBV7-9	TGTGCCAGCAGTCGACAGGGGAATGAAAAACTGTTTTTT	CASSRQGNEKLFF
.	12	TRBJ2-3	TRBD2	TRBV11-2	TGTGCCAGCAGCTGGGGGGCCGCGGGAGGATATTTT	CASSWGAAGGYF
.	14	TRBJ2-5	TRBD2	TRBV11-2	TGTGCCAGCAGCTCAAGCGGGAGGGTGGAGACCCAGTACTTC	CASSSSGRVETQYF
.	14	TRBJ2-5	.	TRBV18	TGTGCCAGCTCACCTACAGGCCACCAAGAGACCCAGTACTTC	CASSPTGHQETQYF